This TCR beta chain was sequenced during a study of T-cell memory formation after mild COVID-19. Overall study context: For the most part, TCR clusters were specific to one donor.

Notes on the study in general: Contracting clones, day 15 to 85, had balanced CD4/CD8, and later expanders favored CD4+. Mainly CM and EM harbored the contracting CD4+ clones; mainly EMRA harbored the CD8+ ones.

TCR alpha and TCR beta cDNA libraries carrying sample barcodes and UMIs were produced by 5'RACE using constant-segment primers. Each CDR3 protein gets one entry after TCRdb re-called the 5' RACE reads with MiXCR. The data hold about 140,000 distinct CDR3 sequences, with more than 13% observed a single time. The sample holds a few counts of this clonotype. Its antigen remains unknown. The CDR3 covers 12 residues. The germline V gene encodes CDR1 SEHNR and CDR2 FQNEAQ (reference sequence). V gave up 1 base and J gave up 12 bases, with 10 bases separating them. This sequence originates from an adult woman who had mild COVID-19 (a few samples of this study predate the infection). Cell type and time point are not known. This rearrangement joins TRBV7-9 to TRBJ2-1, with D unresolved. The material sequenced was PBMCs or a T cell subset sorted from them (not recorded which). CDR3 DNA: TGTGCCAGCAGCTTAGGATCAAACGGGCAGTTCTTC. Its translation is CASSLGSNGQFF.